These 17 T cell receptor beta chains share one sample of origin, sequenced in a study of Graves' ophthalmopathy and Graves' hyperthyroidism. RNA transcripts were the source from which TCR beta CDR3 regions were amplified. RT-PCR with HTBI primers came first, then second-round multiplex PCR. TCRdb recomputed calls from the multiplex PCR reads with MiXCR, one row per CDR3 protein. This sample has some 1.1 million distinct CDR3 sequences; about 38% occur once, and the top ten carry around 10%. The material sequenced was peripheral blood or thyroid tissue (not recorded which). The receptors stem from an adult man with Graves' hyperthyroidism.

There are many counts of this clonotype. The CDR3 loop is CASSLQHASNQPQHF. The DNA for the CDR3 is TGTGCCAGCAGCTTGCAACATGCTAGCAATCAGCCCCAGCATTTT. This rearrangement joins TRBV7-8 to TRBJ1-5; no firm D call. In germline, CDR1 is SGHVS, CDR2 FQNEAQ. Trimming cost V 3 bases and J 0 bases, with 9 bases left between them. The length of the CDR3 is 15 residues.

J is TRBJ2-7 and V is TRBV11-2; TRBD1 matches 7 bases. The junction had 7 bases not matched to a gene; V was cut back by 6 bases and J by 2 bases. CDR3 size: 14 residues. The germline gives CDR1 SGHAT, CDR2 FQNNGV. CDR3 sequence: CASSRQGVTYEQYF. The CDR3 region has the DNA TGTGCCAGCAGTCGACAGGGCGTAACCTACGAGCAGTACTTC.

The chain combines TRBV12-3 or TRBV12-4 with TRBJ2-2; 8 bases are shared with TRBD2. The junction had 9 bases not matched to a gene; V was cut back by 8 bases and J by 4 bases. This CDR3 comprises 15 residues. The CDR3 bases are TGTGCCAGCTTGACGGGGGGGGTTGCCACCGGGGAGCTGTTTTTT. It codes for CASLTGGVATGELFF.

V usage is TRBV7-9 and J usage is TRBJ2-2, with 12 bases identical to TRBD2. V was pared by 5 bases and J by 3 bases, with 4 bases of the junction left unmatched. Germline V gene sequence: CDR1 SEHNR, CDR2 FQNEAQ (reference sequence). The length of the CDR3 is 16 residues. The CDR3 DNA reads TGTGCCAGCAGCGGAGGACTAGCGGGATACACCGGGGAGCTGTTTTTT. This encodes CASSGGLAGYTGELFF.

This clonotype was counted at least ten times. The V gene is TRBV14, the J gene TRBJ1-4; D perhaps matches TRBD1 (5 bases). The germline gives CDR1 SGHDN, CDR2 FVKESK. V dropped 3 bases and J dropped 7 bases, with 9 bases sitting between them. The CDR3 is 13 amino acids. The CDR3 sequence is CASSQLTGEKLFF. DNA for the CDR3: TGTGCCAGCAGCCAGCTTACAGGTGAAAAACTGTTTTTT.

This chain uses TRBV11-2 with TRBJ2-7; D is perhaps TRBD1 or TRBD2 (5 bases each). The CDR3 sequence is 15 residues long. Germline values: CDR1 SGHAT, CDR2 FQNNGV. Trimming shortened V by 5 bases and J by 2 bases, and 16 bases separated the two germline ends. The CDR3: CASSQNRDGPYEQYF. DNA of the CDR3: TGTGCCAGCAGCCAGAACCGGGACGGGCCCTACGAGCAGTACTTC.

This clonotype was seen many times. The rearrangement joins TRBV10-3 to TRBJ2-5; D gene uncertain. CDR3 length equals 13 residues. Germline CDR1 is ENHRY and CDR2 is SYGVKD. V was cut by 3 bases and J by 0 bases, with 5 bases left in between. The DNA of the CDR3 is TGTGCCATCAGTGACGGCTACCAAGAGACCCAGTACTTC. Its translation: CAISDGYQETQYF.

The rearrangement joins TRBV10-3 to TRBJ2-2, with 9 nucleotides matching TRBD1. Germline assignment: CDR1 ENHRY and CDR2 SYGVKD. The J segment lost 6 bases and the V segment lost 10 bases, leaving 6 bases of the junction unmatched. The CDR3 runs 13 residues. CDR3 amino acids: CATGQGGSGELFF. The CDR3 bases are TGTGCCACGGGACAGGGAGGATCCGGGGAGCTGTTTTTT.

There are a few counts of this clonotype. This clone may be a read error of a much larger clone one base away. The chain recombines TRBV10-3 with TRBJ2-7; 10 nucleotides match TRBD2. Unmatched junction bases numbered 5, after V lost 6 bases and J lost 3 bases. The CDR3 has 14 amino acids. Germline CDR1 ENHRY, CDR2 SYGVKD. CDR3 nucleotides: TGTGCCATCAGGCCGGGACTAGCGAGCTACGAGCAGTACTTC. Its protein product is CAIRPGLASYEQYF.

The chain couples TRBV25-1 to TRBJ1-1, with D possibly being TRBD1 (5 bases). The CDR3 runs to 15 residues. V was trimmed by 7 bases and J by 0 bases, leaving 15 bases between them. Germline V gene lookup returns CDR1 MGHDK and CDR2 SYGVNS. DNA for the CDR3: TGTGCCAGCACCGACTCGGGGGTTATGAACACTGAAGCTTTCTTT. As protein: CASTDSGVMNTEAFF.

The sample holds a few counts of this clonotype. The chain has TRBV6-5 and TRBJ2-7, with unresolved D. CDR1 is MNHEY and CDR2 is SVGAGI in the germline V gene. The CDR3 is 13 amino acids. V lost 2 bases and J lost 6, with 11 bases in between. As DNA, the CDR3 is TGTGCCAGCAGTTACCAGACCGGATCCGAGCAGTACTTC. This gives the protein CASSYQTGSEQYF.

This clonotype was counted ten times or more. The V gene is TRBV2, the J gene TRBJ1-1; tentative D call: TRBD1 (5 bases). Germline V gives CDR1 SNHLY, CDR2 FYNNEI. V was clipped by 7 bases and J by 0 bases, with 9 bases between them. The CDR3 sequence is 13 residues long. The CDR3 is CASKGSLNTEAFF. The CDR3 nucleotides are TGTGCCAGCAAGGGGAGTTTGAACACTGAAGCTTTCTTT.

Comments on this clonotype: This may stem from a read error, because a much larger clone lies one nucleotide away. The chain has TRBV7-9 and TRBJ2-7; D may match TRBD1 or TRBD2 (5 bases each). The CDR3 is made up of 15 amino acids. Germline CDR1 is SEHNR and CDR2 is FQNEAQ (reference sequence). Deletions cut 3 bases from V and 1 base from J, with 13 bases between. The CDR3 protein is CASSFERGQSYEQYF. The CDR3 DNA follows: TGTGCCAGCAGCTTCGAGAGGGGCCAATCCTACGAGCAGTACTTC.

Notes on this clonotype: In this CDR3 the conserved last residue, phenylalanine or tryptophan, is missing, so a read error is likely. No DNA is shown, since the ends of the CDR3 on it are uncertain; the CDR3 is the one TCRdb lists. The V and J genes are TRBV2 and TRBJ2-6; the D call in the table, TRBD2, was not verified against the DNA. The CDR3 numbers 9 amino acids, ends counted. CDR1 and CDR2 from the germline V gene are SNHLY and FYNNEI. The CDR3 is CASSGAAGS.

This clonotype was observed many times. J is TRBJ1-2 and V is TRBV2; tentative D call: TRBD1 (5 bases). The CDR3 length is 14 residues. Germline CDR1 is SNHLY and CDR2 is FYNNEI. V was shortened by 6 bases and J by 4 bases, with 15 bases between the two germline ends. CDR3 bases: TGTGCCAGCAGGGACGACCGGGGCGGCTATGGCTACACCTTC. Translated: CASRDDRGGYGYTF.

The table lists this clonotype with many counts. DNA for the CDR3: TGTGCCAGCTCAGCCGCAGGGCCTGGGGCCAACGTCCTGACTTTC. Encoded protein: CASSAAGPGANVLTF. The chain has TRBV18 and TRBJ2-6; the D gene is possibly TRBD1 (5 bases). The CDR3 covers 15 residues. The germline V and J ends were trimmed by 5 bases and 2 bases, with 10 bases remaining between them. Per germline, CDR1 KGHSH and CDR2 LQKENI.

This clonotype has a count of ten or more. The chain carries TRBV10-3 and TRBJ1-6; 7 bases fit TRBD1. CDR1 is ENHRY, CDR2 SYGVKD, per germline. This CDR3 has 14 amino acids. J lost 7 bases, V lost 6 bases, and 6 bases had no gene match. CDR3 residues: CAISSGTANSPLHF. The CDR3 bases are TGTGCCATCAGCTCCGGGACAGCCAATTCACCCCTCCACTTT.